The 12 T cell receptor beta chains presented below share a single source sample, sequenced in a study of T cells after yellow fever vaccination. TCRdb recomputed calls from the 5' RACE reads with MiXCR, one row per CDR3 protein. The sample gives about 53,000 distinct CDR3 sequences, approximately 6% of which show up once; around a third is in the top ten. The source material was PBMCs, either bulk or a sorted T-cell subset (CD4+, CD8+, memory, or dextramer-sorted; not recorded which), sampled on the day of the yellow fever booster vaccination. Receptors were obtained from a man between 18 and 29 years old who received the YFV17D yellow fever vaccine.

This clonotype was seen at least ten times. The CDR3 loop is CSAKAIPTNV. The CDR3 bases are TGCAGTGCTAAAGCTATCCCGACCAACGTC. The chain uses TRBV20-1 and TRBJ2-7, with D hard to call. This CDR3 is 10 amino acids long. Per the germline V gene, CDR1 is DFQATT and CDR2 is SNEGSKA (reference sequence).

This clonotype occurred many times. The chain has TRBV7-9 and TRBJ2-6, with 8 bases identical to TRBD2. The V gene end was trimmed by 4 bases and the J gene end by 1 base; junction bases not matched to a gene: 6. CDR1 is SEHNR, CDR2 FQNEAQ, per germline (reference sequence). This CDR3 has 17 residues. The CDR3 reads CASSSDPGGSGANVLTF. The CDR3 region has the DNA TGTGCCAGCAGCTCCGATCCGGGGGGGTCTGGGGCCAACGTCCTGACTTTC.

The chain employs TRBV12-3 or TRBV12-4 and TRBJ1-3; D unresolved. Trimming removed 7 bases from V and 2 bases from J, with 6 bases in between. The CDR3 contains 12 residues. The CDR3 bases are TGTGCCAGCACCCCAACTGGAAACACCATATATTTT. This encodes CASTPTGNTIYF.

The genes are TRBV28 and TRBJ2-7; 11 bases map to TRBD2. The germline CDR1 and CDR2 sequences are MDHEN and SYDVKM. CDR3 length: 15 amino acids. V lost 6 bases, J lost 3 bases, and 7 bases stayed unmatched. The CDR3 nucleotides are TGTGCCAGCAGAGAAACTAGCGGGGGTGTCTACGAGCAGTACGTC. Translation: CASRETSGGVYEQYV.

There are a few counts of this clonotype. This chain links TRBV7-2 with TRBJ2-5, with 8 bases identical to TRBD2. Germline trimming cut 2 bases from V and 4 bases from J; bases unmatched to any gene: 3. From germline, CDR1 is SGHTA and CDR2 FQGNSA. The CDR3 extends over 14 amino acids. The chain's CDR3 is CASSLRSGGETQYF. DNA of the CDR3: TGTGCCAGCAGCTTAAGGAGCGGGGGAGAGACCCAGTACTTC.

There are a few counts of this clonotype. The DNA for the CDR3 is TGTGCCAGCAGCTTTTCCGGCAGCCCTAGCAATCAGCCCCAGCATTTT. Amino acid sequence: CASSFSGSPSNQPQHF. The chain uses TRBV7-9 and TRBJ1-5; no firm D call. V was trimmed by 3 bases and J by 0 bases, leaving 12 bases between them. Germline CDR1 is SEHNR and CDR2 is FQNEAQ (reference sequence). This CDR3 region has 16 residues. Drawing the rest from reference TRBV7-9 and TRBJ1-5, the complete variable domain is DTGVSQNPRHKITKRGQNVTFRCDPISEHNRLYWYRQTLGQGPEFLTYFQNEAQLEKSRLLSDRFSAERPKGSFSTLEIQRTEQGDSAMYLCASSFSGSPSNQPQHFGDGTRLSIL.

The table lists this clonotype with many counts. V gene TRBV27 combines with J gene TRBJ2-2; 9 bases match TRBD1. CDR1 and CDR2 (germline): MNHEY, SMNVEV (reference sequence). This CDR3 is built from 15 residues. The trim removed 1 base at V and 6 bases at J, leaving 3 bases unmatched. CDR3 residues: CASSLYGTGPGELFF. CDR3 DNA: TGTGCCAGCAGTTTATATGGGACAGGGCCCGGGGAGCTGTTTTTT.

This clonotype was observed a handful of times. The rearrangement joins TRBV4-1 to TRBJ1-1; D gene uncertain. The V gene lost 1 base and the J gene lost 5 bases, with 8 bases spanning the gap. This CDR3 has 13 residues. Germline V gene lookup returns CDR1 MGHRA and CDR2 YSYEKL. For the CDR3, the DNA is TGCGCCAGCAGCCAAGTCCTGGATACTGAAGCTTTCTTT. Translated: CASSQVLDTEAFF.

This clonotype has ten or more counts. One end of the junction does not line up with germline, which may come from a read error. The chain recombines TRBV5-6 with TRBJ2-7, with 7 nucleotides matching TRBD1. The CDR3 length is 12 residues. Germline V CDR1 and CDR2: SGHDT, YYEEEE. CDR3 protein: CASSLYRGTKSF. CDR3 sequence (DNA): TGTGCCAGCAGCTTATACAGGGGAACAAAATCTTTC.

This clonotype appeared many times. This chain uses TRBV28 with TRBJ2-7; 8 bases are a match to TRBD2. This CDR3 region has 12 residues. The V gene's germline CDR1 is MDHEN and CDR2 SYDVKM. Trimming removed 4 bases from V and 6 bases from J; junction bases left unmatched: 2. The CDR3, as DNA: TGTGCCAGCAGTTCGAGCGGGGGCGAGCAGTACGTC. As protein: CASSSSGGEQYV.

The chain links TRBV7-9 to TRBJ2-7, with D perhaps TRBD1 or TRBD2 (5 bases each). V was clipped by 4 bases and J by 7 bases, with 11 bases between them. CDR1 is SEHNR, CDR2 FQNEAQ, per germline (reference sequence). This CDR3 region has 12 residues. Here the CDR3 DNA reads TGTGCCAGCAGCTCCGGGGCGCAGGAGCAGTACGTC. Amino acid sequence: CASSSGAQEQYV.

This clonotype occurred many times. The chain carries TRBV5-1 and TRBJ1-1; D is possibly TRBD1 (5 bases). The CDR3 contains 16 residues. V dropped 3 bases and J dropped 0 bases, with 15 bases sitting between them. Germline CDR1 is SGHRS and CDR2 is YFSETQ. CDR3 sequence: CASSSSGRSMNTEAFF. CDR3 bases: TGCGCCAGCAGCTCTTCAGGGAGGTCCATGAACACTGAAGCTTTCTTT. The full variable domain, its missing parts supplied by reference TRBV5-1 and TRBJ1-1, is KAGVTQTPRYLIKTRGQQVTLSCSPISGHRSVSWYQQTPGQGLQFLFEYFSETQRNKGNFPGRFSGRQFSNSRSEMNVSTLELGDSALYLCASSSSGRSMNTEAFFGQGTRLTVV.